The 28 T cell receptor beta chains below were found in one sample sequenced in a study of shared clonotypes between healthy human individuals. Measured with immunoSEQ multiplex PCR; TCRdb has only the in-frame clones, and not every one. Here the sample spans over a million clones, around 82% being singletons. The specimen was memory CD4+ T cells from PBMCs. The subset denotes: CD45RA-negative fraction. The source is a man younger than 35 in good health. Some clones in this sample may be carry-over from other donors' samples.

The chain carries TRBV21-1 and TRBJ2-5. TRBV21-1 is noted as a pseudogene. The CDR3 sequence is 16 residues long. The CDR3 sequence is CASSKAKEGGWETQYF. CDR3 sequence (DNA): TGTGCCAGCAGCAAAGCGAAGGAGGGGGGTTGGGAGACCCAGTACTTC.

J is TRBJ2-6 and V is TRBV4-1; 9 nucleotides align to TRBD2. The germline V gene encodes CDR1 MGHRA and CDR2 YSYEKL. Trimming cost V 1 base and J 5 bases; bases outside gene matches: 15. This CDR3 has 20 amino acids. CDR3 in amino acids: CASSQGPSGTPGRRANVLTF. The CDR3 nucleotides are TGCGCCAGCAGCCAAGGTCCTAGCGGGACACCGGGACGGAGGGCCAACGTCCTGACTTTC.

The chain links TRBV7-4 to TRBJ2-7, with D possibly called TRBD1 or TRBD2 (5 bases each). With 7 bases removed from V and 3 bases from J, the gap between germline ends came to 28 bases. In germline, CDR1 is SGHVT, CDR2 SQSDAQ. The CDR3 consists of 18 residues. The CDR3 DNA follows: TGTGCCAGCACCCCCTCAACGCCAGGGTCGAACCGGGACTACGAGCAGTACTTC. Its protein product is CASTPSTPGSNRDYEQYF.

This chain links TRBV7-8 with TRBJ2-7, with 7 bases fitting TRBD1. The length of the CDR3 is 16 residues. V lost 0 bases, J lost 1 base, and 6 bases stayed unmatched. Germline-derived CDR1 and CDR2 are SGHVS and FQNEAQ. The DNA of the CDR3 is TGTGCCAGCAGCTTAGCTTCCGGGACAGCTTCCTACGAGCAGTACTTC. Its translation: CASSLASGTASYEQYF.

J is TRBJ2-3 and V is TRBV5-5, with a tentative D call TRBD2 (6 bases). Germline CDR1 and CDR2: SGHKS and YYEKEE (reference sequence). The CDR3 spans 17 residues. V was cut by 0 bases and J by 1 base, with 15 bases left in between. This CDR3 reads CASSLAPGLPGTDTQYF. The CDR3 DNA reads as TGTGCCAGCAGCTTGGCTCCGGGACTGCCCGGCACAGATACGCAGTATTTT.

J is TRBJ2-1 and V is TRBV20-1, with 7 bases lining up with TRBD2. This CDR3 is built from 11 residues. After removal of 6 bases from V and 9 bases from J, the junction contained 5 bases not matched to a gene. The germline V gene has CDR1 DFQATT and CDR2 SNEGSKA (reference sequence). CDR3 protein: CSAPSGIEQFF. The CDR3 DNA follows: TGCAGTGCCCCGAGCGGGATTGAGCAGTTCTTC.

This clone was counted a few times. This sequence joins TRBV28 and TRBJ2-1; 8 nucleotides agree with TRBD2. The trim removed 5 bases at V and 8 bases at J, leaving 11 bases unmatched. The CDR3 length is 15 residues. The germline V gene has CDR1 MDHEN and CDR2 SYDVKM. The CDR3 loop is CASSPSGTSRHEQFF. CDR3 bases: TGTGCCAGCAGTCCTTCCGGGACTAGTAGGCATGAGCAGTTCTTC.

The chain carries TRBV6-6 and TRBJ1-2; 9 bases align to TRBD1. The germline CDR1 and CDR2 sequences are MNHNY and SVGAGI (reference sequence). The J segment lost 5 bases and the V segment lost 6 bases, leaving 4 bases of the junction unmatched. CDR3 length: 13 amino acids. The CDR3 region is CASRGQGLYGYTF. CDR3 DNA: TGTGCCAGCAGGGGACAGGGATTGTATGGCTACACCTTC.

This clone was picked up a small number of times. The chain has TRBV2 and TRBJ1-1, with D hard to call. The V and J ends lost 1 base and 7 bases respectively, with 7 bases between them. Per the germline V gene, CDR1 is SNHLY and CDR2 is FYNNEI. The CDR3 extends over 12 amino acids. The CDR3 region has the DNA TGTGCCAGCAGTGAAGAGGCAGTTGAAGCTTTCTTT. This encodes CASSEEAVEAFF.

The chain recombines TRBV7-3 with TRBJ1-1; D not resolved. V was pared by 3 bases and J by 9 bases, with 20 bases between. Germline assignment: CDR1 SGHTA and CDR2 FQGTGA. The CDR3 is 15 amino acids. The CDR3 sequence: CASSFVGPKLIKAFF. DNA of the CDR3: TGTGCCAGCAGCTTTGTCGGACCGAAACTGATCAAAGCTTTCTTT.

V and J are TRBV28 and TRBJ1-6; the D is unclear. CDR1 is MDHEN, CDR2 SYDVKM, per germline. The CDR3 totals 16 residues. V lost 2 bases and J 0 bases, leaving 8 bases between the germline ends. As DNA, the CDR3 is TGTGCCAGCAGTTTACCAGGCAGCTCCTATAATTCACCCCTCCACTTT. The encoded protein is CASSLPGSSYNSPLHF.

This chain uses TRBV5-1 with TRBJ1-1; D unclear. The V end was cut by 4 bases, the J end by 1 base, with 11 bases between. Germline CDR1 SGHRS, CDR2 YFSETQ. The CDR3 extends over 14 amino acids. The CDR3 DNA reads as TGCGCCAGCAGCAACAATATGAGGAACACTGAAGCTTTCTTT. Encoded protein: CASSNNMRNTEAFF.

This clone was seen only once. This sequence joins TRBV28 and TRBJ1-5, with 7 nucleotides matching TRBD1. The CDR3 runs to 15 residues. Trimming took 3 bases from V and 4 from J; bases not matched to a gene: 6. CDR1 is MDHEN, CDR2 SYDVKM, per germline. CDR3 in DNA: TGTGCCAGCAGTTTGGACAGGATTAGAAATCAGCCCCAGCATTTT. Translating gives CASSLDRIRNQPQHF.

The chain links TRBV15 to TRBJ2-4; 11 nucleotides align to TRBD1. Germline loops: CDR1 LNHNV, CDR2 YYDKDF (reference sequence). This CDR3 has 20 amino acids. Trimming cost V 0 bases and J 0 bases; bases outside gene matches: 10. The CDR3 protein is CATSRDIGDRGIIAKNIQYF. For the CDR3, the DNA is TGTGCCACCAGCAGAGATATCGGGGACAGGGGGATTATAGCCAAAAACATTCAGTACTTC. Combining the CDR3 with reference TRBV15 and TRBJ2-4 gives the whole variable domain DAMVIQNPRYQVTQFGKPVTLSCSQTLNHNVMYWYQQKSSQAPKLLFHYYDKDFNNEADTPDNFQSRRPNTSFCFLDIRSPGLGDTAMYLCATSRDIGDRGIIAKNIQYFGAGTRLSVL.

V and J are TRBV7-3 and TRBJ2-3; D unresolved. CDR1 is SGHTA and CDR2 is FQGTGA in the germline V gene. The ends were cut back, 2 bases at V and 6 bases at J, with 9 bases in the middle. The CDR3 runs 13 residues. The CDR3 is CASSLQNQDTQYF. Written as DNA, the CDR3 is TGTGCCAGCAGCTTACAGAATCAGGATACGCAGTATTTT.

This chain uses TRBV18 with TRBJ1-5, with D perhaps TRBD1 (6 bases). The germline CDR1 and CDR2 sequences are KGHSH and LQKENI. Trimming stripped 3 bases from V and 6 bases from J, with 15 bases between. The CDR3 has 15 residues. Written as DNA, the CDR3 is TGTGCCAGCTCACCCGTGTCGGGGGCTGGTCAGCCCCAGCATTTT. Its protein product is CASSPVSGAGQPQHF.

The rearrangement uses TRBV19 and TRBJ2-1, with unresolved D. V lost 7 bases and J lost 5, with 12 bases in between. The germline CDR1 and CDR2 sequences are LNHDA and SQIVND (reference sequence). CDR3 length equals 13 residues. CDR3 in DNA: TGTGCCAGTACGAGTTGGACCAACAATGAGCAGTTCTTC. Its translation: CASTSWTNNEQFF.

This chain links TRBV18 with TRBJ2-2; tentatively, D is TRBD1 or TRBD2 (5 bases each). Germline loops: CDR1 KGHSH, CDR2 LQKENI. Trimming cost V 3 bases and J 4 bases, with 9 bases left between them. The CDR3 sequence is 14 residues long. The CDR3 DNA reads TGTGCCAGCTCACCGTCAGGGACCACCGGGGAGCTGTTTTTT. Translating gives CASSPSGTTGELFF.

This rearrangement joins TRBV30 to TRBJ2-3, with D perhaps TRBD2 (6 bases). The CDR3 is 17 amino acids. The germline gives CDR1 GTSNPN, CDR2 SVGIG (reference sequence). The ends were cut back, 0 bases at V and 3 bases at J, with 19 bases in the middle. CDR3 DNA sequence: TGTGCCTGGAGTGTGGGGAGCTGGGCGGGGTCGACAGATACGCAGTATTTT. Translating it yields CAWSVGSWAGSTDTQYF.

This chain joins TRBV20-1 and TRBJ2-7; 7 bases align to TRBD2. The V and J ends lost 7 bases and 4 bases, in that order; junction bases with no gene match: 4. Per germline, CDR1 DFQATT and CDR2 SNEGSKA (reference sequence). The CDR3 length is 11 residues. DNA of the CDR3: TGCAGTGGGCTAGCGGAATACGAGCAGTACTTC. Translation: CSGLAEYEQYF.

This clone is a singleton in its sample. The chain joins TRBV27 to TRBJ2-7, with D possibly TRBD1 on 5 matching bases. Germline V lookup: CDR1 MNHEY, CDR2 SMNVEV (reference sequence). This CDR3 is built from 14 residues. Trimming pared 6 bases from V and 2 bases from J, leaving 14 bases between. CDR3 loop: CASSNSGSPYEQYF. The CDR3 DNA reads TGTGCCAGCAGCAACTCAGGGTCCCCCTACGAGCAGTACTTC.

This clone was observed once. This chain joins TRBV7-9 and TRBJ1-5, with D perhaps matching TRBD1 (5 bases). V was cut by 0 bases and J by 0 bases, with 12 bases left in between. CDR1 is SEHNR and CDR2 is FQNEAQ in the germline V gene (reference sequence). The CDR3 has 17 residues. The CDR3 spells CASSLARDSYSNQPQHF. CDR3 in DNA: TGTGCCAGCAGCTTAGCCCGAGACAGTTATAGCAATCAGCCCCAGCATTTT.

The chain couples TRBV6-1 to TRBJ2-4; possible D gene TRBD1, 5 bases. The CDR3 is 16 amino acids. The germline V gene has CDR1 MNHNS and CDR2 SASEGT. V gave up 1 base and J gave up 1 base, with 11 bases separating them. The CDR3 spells CASSEDRLGAKNIQYF. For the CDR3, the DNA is TGTGCCAGCAGTGAAGACAGGCTTGGGGCCAAAAACATTCAGTACTTC.

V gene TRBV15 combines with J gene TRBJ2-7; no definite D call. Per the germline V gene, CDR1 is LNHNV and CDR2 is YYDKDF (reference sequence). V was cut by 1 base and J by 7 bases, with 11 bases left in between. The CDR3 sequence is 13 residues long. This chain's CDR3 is CATSRVSLGEQYF. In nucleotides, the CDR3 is TGTGCCACCAGCAGAGTGTCGTTGGGAGAGCAGTACTTC.

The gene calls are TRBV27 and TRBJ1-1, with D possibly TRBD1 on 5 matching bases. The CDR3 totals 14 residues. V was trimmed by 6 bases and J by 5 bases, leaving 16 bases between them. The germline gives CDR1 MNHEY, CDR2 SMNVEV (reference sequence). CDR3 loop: CASRPWGGGTEAFF. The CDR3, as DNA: TGTGCCAGCAGACCCTGGGGGGGAGGAACTGAAGCTTTCTTT.

This chain's CDR3 is CASSMTVDYEQYF. CDR3 in DNA: TGTGCCAGTAGTATGACAGTTGACTACGAGCAGTACTTC. V usage is TRBV19 and J usage is TRBJ2-7, with D tentatively TRBD1 (5 bases). The CDR3 is 13 amino acids. Germline V gene sequence: CDR1 LNHDA, CDR2 SQIVND (reference sequence). Trimming removed 3 bases from V and 3 bases from J, with 9 bases in between.

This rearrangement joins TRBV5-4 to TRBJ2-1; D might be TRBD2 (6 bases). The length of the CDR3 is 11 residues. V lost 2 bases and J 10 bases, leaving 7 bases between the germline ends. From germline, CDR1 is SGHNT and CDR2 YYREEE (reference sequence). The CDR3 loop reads CASSLREEQFF. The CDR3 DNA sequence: TGTGCCAGCAGCTTACGGGAGGAGCAGTTCTTC.

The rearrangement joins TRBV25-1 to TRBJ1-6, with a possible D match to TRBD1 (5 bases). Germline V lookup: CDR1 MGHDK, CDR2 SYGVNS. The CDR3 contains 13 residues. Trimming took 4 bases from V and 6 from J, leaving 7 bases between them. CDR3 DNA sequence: TGTGCCAGCAGTGGGAGGGGTAATTCACCCCTCCACTTT. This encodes CASSGRGNSPLHF.